The 27 T cell receptor beta chains given below trace back to one sample, sequenced in a study of cytomegalovirus exposure and HLA in healthy donors. Both 60 Vbeta primers and 13 Jbeta primers went into the PCR. Profiling relied on immunoSEQ multiplex PCR, and the TCRdb table lists in-frame clones only, not all of them. The sample yields about 210,000 clones, 75% to 80% seen once. The specimen sequenced was PBMCs. These receptors all come from a male donor in good health and CMV-seronegative.

This clone was picked up a small number of times. The V call is TRBV28, the J call TRBJ2-7, with 7 positions matching TRBD2. CDR3 length: 14 residues. The V segment lost 2 bases and the J segment 2 bases; nucleotides outside the gene matches: 3. In germline, CDR1 is MDHEN, CDR2 SYDVKM. CDR3 protein: CASSLPGGTYEQYF. DNA for the CDR3: TGTGCCAGCAGTTTACCCGGGGGGACCTACGAGCAGTACTTC. Drawing the rest from reference TRBV28 and TRBJ2-7, the complete variable domain is DVKVTQSSRYLVKRTGEKVFLECVQDMDHENMFWYRQDPGLGLRLIYFSYDVKMKEKGDIPEGYSVSREKKERFSLILESASTNQTSMYLCASSLPGGTYEQYFGPGTRLTVT.

The chain couples TRBV7-3 to TRBJ1-3, with D perhaps TRBD1 (6 bases). The germline V gene has CDR1 SGHTA and CDR2 FQGTGA. This CDR3 has 17 amino acids. Deletions cut 5 bases from V and 0 bases from J, with 17 bases between. In DNA form, the CDR3 reads TGTGCCAGCAGCAATAAAGGGGGGGTTAGCTCTGGAAACACCATATATTTT. Protein: CASSNKGGVSSGNTIYF.

This clone was observed a few times. The CDR3: CASSRGQSNTEAFF. The CDR3, as DNA: TGCGCCAGCAGCAGAGGACAGTCGAACACTGAAGCTTTCTTT. The rearrangement uses TRBV5-1 and TRBJ1-1; weak D call: TRBD1 (6 bases). Trimming removed 4 bases from V and 1 base from J, with 11 bases in between. Per the germline V gene, CDR1 is SGHRS and CDR2 is YFSETQ. This CDR3 is built from 14 residues.

The chain joins TRBV18 to TRBJ1-4; D is undetermined. Germline CDR1 KGHSH, CDR2 LQKENI. The CDR3 totals 14 residues. V lost 6 bases and J lost 7, with 15 bases in between. CDR3 sequence (DNA): TGTGCCAGCTCCTCTCAAGTAAGGAGTGAAAAACTGTTTTTT. This gives the protein CASSSQVRSEKLFF.

V is TRBV28 and J is TRBJ1-1; 8 bases are shared with TRBD1. V gave up 5 bases and J gave up 1 base; unmatched junction bases: 3. CDR3 size: 14 residues. Germline V gene lookup returns CDR1 MDHEN and CDR2 SYDVKM. The CDR3 DNA reads TGTGCCAGCAGTGGAGGACAGGGGAACACTGAAGCTTTCTTT. It encodes CASSGGQGNTEAFF.

This clone was found a few times. The rearrangement links TRBV15 to TRBJ1-2, with D maybe TRBD1 (5 bases). The germline gives CDR1 LNHNV, CDR2 YYDKDF (reference sequence). The CDR3 totals 15 residues. V was cut by 0 bases and J by 2 bases, with 10 bases left in between. CDR3 protein: CATSRDRPGNYGYTF. The CDR3, as DNA: TGTGCCACCAGCAGAGATCGCCCAGGGAACTATGGCTACACCTTC.

This chain links TRBV6-5 with TRBJ2-2; the D is unclear. V lost 4 bases and J lost 4, with 7 bases in between. Germline values: CDR1 MNHEY, CDR2 SVGAGI. The CDR3 is 13 amino acids. CDR3 sequence (DNA): TGTGCCAGCAGTTGGAGCCGCACCGGGGAGCTGTTTTTT. This translates into CASSWSRTGELFF.

The chain is built from TRBV6-5 and TRBJ2-6; weak D call: TRBD2 (6 bases). Germline-derived CDR1 and CDR2 are MNHEY and SVGAGI. Trimming removed 1 base from V and 2 bases from J, with 9 bases in between. The CDR3 totals 16 residues. The DNA of the CDR3 is TGTGCCAGCAGTTACTGGGCGGGGACTGGGGCCAACGTCCTGACTTTC. This gives the protein CASSYWAGTGANVLTF.

The chain couples TRBV2 to TRBJ2-3; tentatively, D is TRBD2 (6 bases). The V gene lost 7 bases and the J gene lost 1 base, with 18 bases spanning the gap. Per the germline V gene, CDR1 is SNHLY and CDR2 is FYNNEI. This CDR3 comprises 16 residues. The CDR3 protein is CASTVRREWGTDTQYF. CDR3 sequence (DNA): TGTGCCAGCACCGTTCGGAGGGAGTGGGGCACAGATACGCAGTATTTT.

This clone was counted a few times. V is TRBV2 and J is TRBJ2-3, with 10 positions matching TRBD1. This CDR3 region has 17 residues. V trimming: 8 bases; J trimming: 0 bases; junction bases outside the gene matches: 11. Germline CDR1 is SNHLY and CDR2 is FYNNEI. The CDR3, as DNA: TGTGCCAGCTCCACCCAGACAGGGGGCTCTAGCACAGATACGCAGTATTTT. Its protein is CASSTQTGGSSTDTQYF.

The V and J genes are TRBV15 and TRBJ1-1; 8 bases line up with TRBD1. Trimming at V came to 0 bases and at J to 5 bases, leaving 5 bases not matched to a gene. Germline CDR1 and CDR2: LNHNV and YYDKDF (reference sequence). CDR3 length: 15 amino acids. The CDR3 DNA reads TGTGCCACCAGCAGAGAAACAGGGGGAGGTACTGAAGCTTTCTTT. Protein sequence: CATSRETGGGTEAFF.

The chain has TRBV6-1 and TRBJ2-3; D remains ambiguous. CDR1 and CDR2 from the germline V gene are MNHNS and SASEGT. The CDR3 is 18 amino acids. Trimming removed 2 bases at V and 0 bases at J, with 18 bases between. The CDR3 nucleotides are TGTGCCAGCAGTGAATTCGCGGTCAGCCGCCTGAGCACAGATACGCAGTATTTT. Translating gives CASSEFAVSRLSTDTQYF.

The rearrangement joins TRBV30 to TRBJ1-2; no clear D. This CDR3 spans 13 amino acids. Germline CDR1 is GTSNPN and CDR2 is SVGIG (reference sequence). Trimming took 3 bases from V and 2 from J, leaving 10 bases between them. The CDR3 sequence: CAWSGLMNYGYTF. The CDR3 region has the DNA TGTGCCTGGAGCGGTCTGATGAACTATGGCTACACCTTC.

The chain has TRBV27 and TRBJ1-5, with D possibly matching TRBD1 (5 bases). V lost 8 bases to trimming and J lost 0 bases, with 17 bases between them. The CDR3 contains 16 residues. Germline loops: CDR1 MNHEY, CDR2 SMNVEV (reference sequence). The CDR3 region is CASSLGGAYSNQPQHF. The CDR3 coding sequence is TGTGCCAGCTCCCTGGGCGGGGCATATAGCAATCAGCCCCAGCATTTT.

The chain is built from TRBV5-1 and TRBJ2-5, with 12 bases that match TRBD1. The CDR3 is 16 amino acids. The germline CDR1 and CDR2 sequences are SGHRS and YFSETQ. V lost 0 bases to trimming and J lost 6 bases; unmatched junction nucleotides: 6. The CDR3 bases are TGCGCCAGCAGCTTGGATCCGGGACAGGGGGCGCAGACCCAGTACTTC. Encoded protein: CASSLDPGQGAQTQYF.

A single count supports this clone. The chain links TRBV9 to TRBJ1-2; weak D call: TRBD1 (5 bases). Deletions cut 3 bases from V and 2 bases from J, with 14 bases between. Germline V gene sequence: CDR1 SGDLS, CDR2 YYNGEE. This CDR3 is 15 amino acids long. The CDR3 loop reads CASSASPTANYGYTF. The CDR3 DNA follows: TGTGCCAGCAGCGCCTCCCCGACAGCGAACTATGGCTACACCTTC.

The chain employs TRBV28 and TRBJ1-5, with 9 bases that match TRBD1. The V gene end was trimmed by 4 bases and the J gene end by 2 bases; junction bases not matched to a gene: 3. Looked up from germline, CDR1 is MDHEN and CDR2 is SYDVKM. The CDR3 is 15 amino acids. DNA of the CDR3: TGTGCCAGCAGTTGGACAGGGGTGGGCAATCAGCCCCAGCATTTT. Translated: CASSWTGVGNQPQHF. The whole variable domain, remainder taken from reference TRBV28 and TRBJ1-5, is DVKVTQSSRYLVKRTGEKVFLECVQDMDHENMFWYRQDPGLGLRLIYFSYDVKMKEKGDIPEGYSVSREKKERFSLILESASTNQTSMYLCASSWTGVGNQPQHFGDGTRLSIL.

The chain recombines TRBV30 with TRBJ2-7, with 8 positions matching TRBD1. Trimming removed 0 bases from V and 5 bases from J; junction bases left unmatched: 9. The germline gives CDR1 GTSNPN, CDR2 SVGIG (reference sequence). The CDR3 sequence is 15 residues long. The CDR3: CAWSVWTGRIHEQYF. As DNA, the CDR3 is TGTGCCTGGAGTGTATGGACAGGGAGGATCCACGAGCAGTACTTC.

The rearrangement joins TRBV28 to TRBJ2-7; 9 bases align to TRBD1. Germline loops: CDR1 MDHEN, CDR2 SYDVKM. The CDR3 consists of 15 residues. Trimming cost V 6 bases and J 4 bases; bases outside gene matches: 10. This chain's CDR3 is CASSTPGTGMYEQYF. For the CDR3, the DNA is TGTGCCAGCAGCACTCCTGGGACAGGGATGTACGAGCAGTACTTC. The entire variable domain, with the rest obtained from reference TRBV28 and TRBJ2-7, is as follows: DVKVTQSSRYLVKRTGEKVFLECVQDMDHENMFWYRQDPGLGLRLIYFSYDVKMKEKGDIPEGYSVSREKKERFSLILESASTNQTSMYLCASSTPGTGMYEQYFGPGTRLTVT.

Of note for this clone: An end of the junction does not agree with germline; a read error may underlie this. The chain links TRBV7-6 to TRBJ1-1; 7 bases agree with TRBD1. This CDR3 is 11 amino acids long. CDR1 SGHVS and CDR2 FNYEAQ come from the germline V gene. The DNA for the CDR3 is TGTGCCAGCAGAGAGGGGGCGACCTCCTTTTTT. Translated, it gives CASREGATSFF.

The gene calls are TRBV11-2 and TRBJ1-1, with D possibly being TRBD1 (6 bases). The CDR3 runs 16 residues. From germline, CDR1 is SGHAT and CDR2 FQNNGV. The germline V and J ends were trimmed by 5 bases and 4 bases, with 20 bases remaining between them. The CDR3 region is CASSPRRTVGSTEAFF. The CDR3 DNA follows: TGTGCCAGCAGCCCAAGACGGACAGTTGGGAGCACTGAAGCTTTCTTT.

The chain combines TRBV21-1 with TRBJ2-7; the D call TRBD1 from the table was never checked on the DNA. TRBV21-1 is shown as a pseudogene. The CDR3 extends over 15 amino acids. CDR3 region: CASSVKDSHSYEQYF. CDR3 nucleotides: TGTGCCAGCAGCGTAAAGGACAGCCACTCCTACGAGCAGTACTTC.

This clone appeared a single time. One end of the junction fails to match germline, which may point to a read error. The chain employs TRBV6-5 and TRBJ1-3, with TRBD1 as a possible D gene (6 bases). Germline CDR1 is MNHEY and CDR2 is SVGAGI. The CDR3 consists of 15 residues. The CDR3 region is CARSYETGTGNTIYF. In DNA, the CDR3 is TGTGCCCGCAGTTACGAAACAGGGACTGGAAACACCATATATTTT.

The V and J genes are TRBV5-6 and TRBJ2-7; 7 bases are a match to TRBD1. J lost 2 bases, V lost 3 bases, and 8 bases had no gene match. Germline V gene lookup returns CDR1 SGHDT and CDR2 YYEEEE. CDR3 length equals 15 residues. CDR3 sequence: CASSSRDRSPYEQYF. Here the CDR3 DNA reads TGTGCCAGCAGCTCCCGGGACAGAAGTCCCTACGAGCAGTACTTC.

This sequence joins TRBV28 and TRBJ2-5, with TRBD2 matching over 7 bases. Unmatched junction bases numbered 5, after V lost 6 bases and J lost 1 base. The germline CDR1 and CDR2 sequences are MDHEN and SYDVKM. This CDR3 has 14 amino acids. As DNA, the CDR3 is TGTGCCAGCAGCCCGGGGGGTTTCCAAGAGACCCAGTACTTC. It specifies CASSPGGFQETQYF. The whole variable domain, remainder taken from reference TRBV28 and TRBJ2-5, is DVKVTQSSRYLVKRTGEKVFLECVQDMDHENMFWYRQDPGLGLRLIYFSYDVKMKEKGDIPEGYSVSREKKERFSLILESASTNQTSMYLCASSPGGFQETQYFGPGTRLLVL.

The chain carries TRBV5-4 and TRBJ1-3; 7 bases agree with TRBD1. V lost 3 bases, J lost 2 bases, and 8 bases stayed unmatched. Germline CDR1 is SGHNT and CDR2 is YYREEE (reference sequence). The CDR3 extends over 16 amino acids. The CDR3 protein is CASSSGQASTGNTIYF. CDR3 nucleotide sequence: TGTGCCAGCAGCTCTGGACAGGCTTCCACTGGAAACACCATATATTTT.

This chain links TRBV5-4 with TRBJ1-2; 8 bases match TRBD1. The ends lost 3 bases at V and 7 bases at J; junction bases unmatched: 8. Germline V gene data show CDR1 as SGHNT and CDR2 as YYREEE (reference sequence). The CDR3 totals 14 residues. This CDR3 is CASSSGTGQAGYTF. CDR3 nucleotide sequence: TGTGCCAGCAGCTCGGGGACAGGCCAGGCTGGCTACACCTTC.